A selection of T cell receptor beta chains follows, all from one sample in a study of blood T cell repertoires in COVID-19. Clones were sequenced by immunoSEQ multiplex PCR, and TCRdb holds only the in-frame ones, with some missing. The top ten hold approximately 5.9% of the sample, which has 50,000 or so clones, 91% seen once. The material sequenced was peripheral blood. These receptors originate from a man aged 70-80 years with active COVID-19. Both conserved end residues are part of each CDR3. A D gene is named only where the DNA matches it firmly. The listing skips clone size in some rows; elsewhere it reads once, few, many or a size class.

-	TRBD1	TRBV5-1	TRBJ1-1	CASSGGGQGLNTEAFF	TGCGCCAGCAGCGGGGGAGGACAGGGGTTGAACACTGAAGCTTTCTTT
-	TRBD2	TRBV18	TRBJ2-2	CASSLKGGAELFF	TGTGCCAGCTCACTGAAGGGAGGGGCCGAGCTGTTTTTT
few	-	TRBV3-1/TRBV3-2	TRBJ1-3	CASSQNPLGLSSGNTIYF	TGTGCCAGCAGCCAAAATCCCTTGGGGCTTAGCTCTGGAAACACCATATATTTT
-	-	TRBV6-5	TRBJ2-2	CASSSPGGLNTGELFF	TGTGCCAGCAGTTCCCCGGGGGGCCTGAACACCGGGGAGCTGTTTTTT
few	-	TRBV12-3/TRBV12-4	TRBJ2-7	CASSGSGLREQYF	TGTGCCAGCAGCGGATCAGGGTTACGCGAGCAGTACTTC
once	-	TRBV9	TRBJ1-3	CASSVGGHSGNTIYF	TGTGCCAGCAGCGTAGGTGGACACTCTGGAAACACCATATATTTT
-	TRBD2	TRBV5-1	TRBJ2-5	CASSWAGGATETQYF	TGCGCCAGCAGCTGGGCCGGGGGGGCCACCGAGACCCAGTACTTC
-	TRBD2	TRBV6-5	TRBJ2-7	CASSYDGLAEEYF	TGTGCCAGCAGTTATGACGGACTAGCGGAAGAGTACTTC
-	TRBD2	TRBV4-1	TRBJ2-2	CASSQEREGSGELFF	TGCGCCAGCAGCCAAGAAAGGGAGGGTTCCGGGGAGCTGTTTTTT
-	TRBD2	TRBV5-1	TRBJ2-2	CASSGGLVAGELFF	TGCGCCAGCAGCGGGGGACTAGTAGCCGGGGAGCTGTTTTTT
-	-	TRBV29-1	TRBJ2-2	CSVEGRVGNTGELFF	TGCAGCGTTGAAGGGAGGGTGGGCAACACCGGGGAGCTGTTTTTT
-	TRBD1	TRBV30	TRBJ1-5	CAWSKGTGGQAQPQHF	TGTGCCTGGAGCAAAGGCACAGGGGGCCAGGCTCAGCCCCAGCATTTT
-	-	TRBV5-1	TRBJ1-1	CASTPEGGPTTEAFF	TGCGCCAGCACGCCCGAGGGAGGACCCACCACTGAAGCTTTCTTT
-	TRBD1	TRBV3-1/TRBV3-2	TRBJ1-3	CASSQTGGRTGNTIYF	TGTGCCAGCAGCCAGACAGGGGGAAGAACTGGAAACACCATATATTTT
-	TRBD2	TRBV5-6	TRBJ2-7	CASRLFPGLAVSNEQYF	TGTGCCAGCAGACTTTTCCCCGGGCTAGCGGTCTCTAACGAGCAGTACTTC
-	-	TRBV6-1	TRBJ1-5	CASSEARTRNQPQHF	TGTGCCAGCAGTGAAGCGCGGACAAGGAATCAGCCCCAGCATTTT
-	-	TRBV19	TRBJ2-1	CASSTGTGRIDEQFF	TGTGCCAGTAGTACCGGGACTGGGAGGATCGATGAGCAGTTCTTC
-	-	TRBV7-9	TRBJ1-5	CASSLAWGGYSNQPQHF	TGTGCCAGCAGCTTAGCGTGGGGGGGGTATAGCAATCAGCCCCAGCATTTT
-	-	TRBV6-5	TRBJ1-6	CASRVEVQNSPLHF	TGTGCCAGCAGGGTTGAGGTACAAAATTCACCCCTCCACTTT
-	-	TRBV6-2/TRBV6-3	TRBJ2-1	CASSYPYNEQFF	TGTGCCAGCAGTTACCCGTACAATGAGCAGTTCTTC
-	-	TRBV19	TRBJ2-3	CASSILSVQDTQYF	TGTGCCAGTAGTATTCTGTCAGTTCAAGATACGCAGTATTTT
-	TRBD1	TRBV6-5	TRBJ1-4	CASRIKPGQGAKLFF	TGTGCCAGCAGGATTAAACCGGGACAGGGCGCAAAACTGTTTTTT
-	-	TRBV5-1	TRBJ2-1	CASSSGGGSEQFF	TGCGCCAGCAGTAGCGGAGGAGGGAGTGAGCAGTTCTTC
once	-	TRBV28	TRBJ2-4	CASRFRPRGSENIQYF	TGTGCCAGCAGGTTTCGTCCCCGGGGAAGTGAAAACATTCAGTACTTC
-	TRBD1	TRBV11-3	TRBJ2-1	CASSTRTGSSYNEQFF	TGTGCCAGCAGCACCCGGACAGGGAGCTCCTACAATGAGCAGTTCTTC
-	-	TRBV2	TRBJ2-3	CASREGADTQYF	TGTGCCAGCAGAGAGGGGGCAGATACGCAGTATTTT
once	-	TRBV15	TRBJ1-4	CATSREISEKLFF	TGTGCCACCAGCAGAGAGATTAGTGAAAAACTGTTTTTT
-	-	TRBV11-2	TRBJ2-7	CASSLDVHRDYEQYF	TGTGCCAGCAGCTTAGATGTCCACAGGGACTACGAGCAGTACTTC
-	TRBD1	TRBV30	TRBJ1-2	CAWTRQGADGYTF	TGTGCCTGGACACGACAGGGGGCGGATGGCTACACCTTC
-	TRBD1	TRBV6-6	TRBJ2-7	CASSYRDSTYYEQYF	TGTGCCAGCAGTTACCGGGACAGCACCTACTACGAGCAGTACTTC
-	-	TRBV20-1	TRBJ1-3	CSASPGSSGNTIYF	TGCAGTGCTAGTCCGGGAAGCTCTGGAAACACCATATATTTT
-	TRBD1	TRBV10-3	TRBJ1-4	CAISPTGGNEKLFF	TGTGCCATCTCCCCGACAGGGGGAAATGAAAAACTGTTTTTT
-	TRBD1	TRBV6-4	TRBJ1-5	CASSDTNRDRGLRQPQHF	TGTGCCAGCAGTGATACAAACCGGGACAGGGGGCTAAGGCAGCCCCAGCATTTT
once	TRBD1	TRBV4-3	TRBJ1-3	CASSQDRTGGGNTIYF	TGCGCCAGCAGCCAAGATAGGACAGGGGGAGGAAACACCATATATTTT
-	TRBD2	TRBV3-1/TRBV3-2	TRBJ2-5	CASSQGLAGGMKQETQYF	TGTGCCAGCAGCCAAGGACTAGCGGGGGGCATGAAACAAGAGACCCAGTACTTC
once	-	TRBV27	TRBJ1-6	CATRTGILGSPLHF	TGTGCCACCAGGACGGGGATACTAGGTTCACCCCTCCACTTT
-	TRBD1	TRBV18	TRBJ1-2	CASSPPGQGFGYTF	TGTGCCAGCTCACCACCGGGACAGGGTTTTGGCTACACCTTC
-	-	TRBV5-4	TRBJ1-2	CASSFGVGADGYTF	TGTGCCAGCAGCTTTGGGGTGGGGGCCGATGGCTACACCTTC
-	TRBD1	TRBV5-4	TRBJ1-6	CASSTAQGAGNSPLHF	TGTGCCAGCAGTACGGCGCAGGGGGCGGGTAATTCACCCCTCCACTTT
-	-	TRBV28	TRBJ1-4	CASSRYSATNEKLFF	TGTGCCAGCAGTCGGTACAGTGCAACTAATGAAAAACTGTTTTTT
-	TRBD2	TRBV29-1	TRBJ2-5	CSVSLAGGLWDQETQYF	TGCAGCGTGTCACTAGCGGGGGGGCTTTGGGATCAAGAGACCCAGTACTTC
-	-	TRBV6-5	TRBJ2-5	CASTLRPAGETQYF	TGTGCCAGCACCCTGAGGCCGGCCGGGGAGACCCAGTACTTC
-	TRBD1	TRBV7-9	TRBJ1-1	CASSPLGQARMKNTEAFF	TGTGCCAGCAGCCCCCTAGGACAGGCCCGAATGAAGAACACTGAAGCTTTCTTT
-	TRBD1	TRBV6-5	TRBJ1-2	CASSYLGQGSQYGYTF	TGTGCCAGCAGTTACTTAGGACAGGGCTCTCAATATGGCTACACCTTC
-	TRBD1	TRBV7-2	TRBJ1-6	CASSLGDRDNSPLHF	TGTGCCAGCAGCTTAGGGGACAGGGATAATTCACCCCTCCACTTT
-	-	TRBV7-9	TRBJ2-2	CASSGRGNTGELFF	TGTGCCAGCAGTGGGCGGGGGAACACCGGGGAGCTGTTTTTT
-	TRBD1	TRBV11-3	TRBJ2-5	CASSQGTGYQETQYF	TGTGCCAGCAGCCAAGGGACAGGGTACCAAGAGACCCAGTACTTC
once	-	TRBV10-3	TRBJ2-1	CASRLGRDNEQFF	TGTGCTAGTAGGTTAGGTCGGGACAATGAGCAGTTCTTC
-	TRBD1	TRBV5-6	TRBJ2-1	CASSLVEDRRYNEQFF	TGTGCCAGCAGCTTGGTTGAGGACAGGCGTTACAATGAGCAGTTCTTC
-	TRBD2	TRBV15	TRBJ2-5	CATSRDRTSQIQETQYF	TGTGCCACCAGCAGAGACCGGACTAGCCAGATCCAAGAGACCCAGTACTTC
-	-	TRBV10-1	TRBJ2-3	CASSERGLSTDTQYF	TGCGCCAGCAGTGAGCGGGGACTGAGCACAGATACGCAGTATTTT
-	-	TRBV4-1	TRBJ2-5	CASSQDLPGRETQYF	TGCGCCAGCAGCCAAGATCTTCCAGGCCGGGAGACCCAGTACTTC
-	TRBD1	TRBV20-1	TRBJ2-2	CSASYRGNTGELFF	TGCAGTGCTAGTTACAGGGGAAATACCGGGGAGCTGTTTTTT
-	-	TRBV28	TRBJ1-1	CASSSGFRIRNTEAFF	TGTGCCAGCAGTTCCGGTTTTCGTATAAGGAACACTGAAGCTTTCTTT
-	TRBD1	TRBV9	TRBJ2-3	CASSVETGGRTDTQYF	TGTGCCAGCAGCGTAGAAACAGGGGGGCGTACAGATACGCAGTATTTT
-	TRBD2	TRBV24-1	TRBJ2-7	CAAAEGAEGPRLAGMCEQYF	TGTGCCGCCGCTGAGGGGGCCGAGGGGCCCCGACTAGCGGGGATGTGCGAGCAGTACTTC
once	TRBD1	TRBV10-3	TRBJ2-6	CAISEPPGQGVLGANVLTF	TGTGCCATCAGTGAGCCCCCGGGACAGGGGGTTCTCGGGGCCAACGTCCTGACTTTC
-	TRBD1	TRBV19	TRBJ2-7	CATPGGDHHEQYF	TGTGCCACCCCAGGGGGCGACCACCACGAGCAGTACTTC
-	TRBD1	TRBV6-5	TRBJ1-4	CASTPGQGHEKLFF	TGTGCCAGCACACCGGGACAGGGCCATGAAAAACTGTTTTTT
once	-	TRBV5-1	TRBJ2-2	CASSRAPDTSNTGELFF	TGCGCCAGCAGCCGGGCCCCGGACACTTCGAACACCGGGGAGCTGTTTTTT